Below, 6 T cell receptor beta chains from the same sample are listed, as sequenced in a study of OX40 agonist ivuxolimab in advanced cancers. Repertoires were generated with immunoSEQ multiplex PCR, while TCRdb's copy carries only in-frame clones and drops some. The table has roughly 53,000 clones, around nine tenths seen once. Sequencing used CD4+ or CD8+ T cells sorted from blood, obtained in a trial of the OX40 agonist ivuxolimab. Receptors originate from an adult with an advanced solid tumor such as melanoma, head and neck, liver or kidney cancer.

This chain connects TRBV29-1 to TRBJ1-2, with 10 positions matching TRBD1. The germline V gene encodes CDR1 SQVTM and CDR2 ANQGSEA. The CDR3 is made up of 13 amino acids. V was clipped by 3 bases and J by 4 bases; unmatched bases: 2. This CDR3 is CSVERDRGYGYTF. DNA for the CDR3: TGCAGCGTTGAGAGGGACAGGGGCTATGGCTACACCTTC.

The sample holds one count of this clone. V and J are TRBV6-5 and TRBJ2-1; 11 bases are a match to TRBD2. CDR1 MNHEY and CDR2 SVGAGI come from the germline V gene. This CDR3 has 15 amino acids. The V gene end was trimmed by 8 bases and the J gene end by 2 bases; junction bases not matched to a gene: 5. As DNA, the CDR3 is TGTGCCAGCCAATATAGCGGGGGGGCCTACAATGAGCAGTTCTTC. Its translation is CASQYSGGAYNEQFF.

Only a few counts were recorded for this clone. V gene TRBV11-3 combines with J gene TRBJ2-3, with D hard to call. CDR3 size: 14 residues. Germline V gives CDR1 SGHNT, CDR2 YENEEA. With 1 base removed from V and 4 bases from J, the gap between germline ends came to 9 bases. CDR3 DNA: TGTGCCAGCAGCTTAGTCCGGTTCTCAGATACGCAGTATTTT. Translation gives CASSLVRFSDTQYF. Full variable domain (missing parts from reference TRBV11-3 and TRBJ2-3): EAGVVQSPRYKIIEKKQPVAFWCNPISGHNTLYWYLQNLGQGPELLIRYENEEAVDDSQLPKDRFSAERLKGVDSTLKIQPAELGDSAVYLCASSLVRFSDTQYFGPGTRLTVL.

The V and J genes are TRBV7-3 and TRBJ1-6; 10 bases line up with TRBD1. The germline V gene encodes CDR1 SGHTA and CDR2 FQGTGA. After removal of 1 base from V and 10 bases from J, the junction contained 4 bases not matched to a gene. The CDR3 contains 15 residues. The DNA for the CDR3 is TGTGCCAGCAGCTTAAAAGGGGACAGGGGATCACCCCTCCACTTT. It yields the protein CASSLKGDRGSPLHF.

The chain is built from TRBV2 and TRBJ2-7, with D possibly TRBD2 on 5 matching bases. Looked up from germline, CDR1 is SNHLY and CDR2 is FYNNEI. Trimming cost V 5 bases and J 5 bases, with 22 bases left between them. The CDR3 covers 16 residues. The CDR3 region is CASSPASGRGRDEQYF. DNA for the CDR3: TGTGCCAGCAGTCCAGCCTCCGGACGGGGTCGGGACGAGCAGTACTTC.

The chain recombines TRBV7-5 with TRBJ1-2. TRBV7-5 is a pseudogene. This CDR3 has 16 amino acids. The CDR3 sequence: CVRSLSTIREDYGYTF. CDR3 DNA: TGTGTCAGAAGCTTAAGTACCATCAGGGAGGACTATGGCTACACCTTC.